One sample yielded the 11 T cell receptor beta chains listed below, sequenced in a study of vaccination and CD4 T cells after COVID-19 (dated by TCRdb to 2021 to 2024). The sample's time point label is to be understood as: late sampling 161 to 241 days after vaccination in three convalescent patients. According to the study, the label for this sample's treatment or condition signals: roughly nine-day PBMC culture with coronavirus spike peptide pools or control peptides (ViraFEST assay). These receptors' antigens are unknown. Library method: PCR. Reads for this sample came from an Illumina iSeq 100. DNA from cultured CD4+ T cells underwent TCR sequencing with the Oncomine TCR Beta short-read assay at the Johns Hopkins FTIC core. TCRdb ran its own pipeline on the public reads, namely fastp trimming at Q25 and MiXCR clone calling, and kept in-frame beta chains. Rows merge per CDR3 protein into single entries with the most common DNA and genes. This sample lists around 20,000 distinct CDR3 sequences; about a third were detected once. Jointly, the top ten make up 2.6% of the sample.

Source: CD4+ T cells from blood, cultured in vitro, taken about 7 months after SARS-CoV-2 vaccination. The receptor source for this set is a human donor who had recovered from COVID-19.

This clonotype was recorded a few times. The genes are TRBV7-9 and TRBJ2-7; the D call may be TRBD1 or TRBD2 (5 bases each). The germline V gene encodes CDR1 SEHNR and CDR2 FQNEAQ (reference sequence). The CDR3 loop spans 13 amino acids. V lost 3 bases and J lost 5, with 11 bases in between. CDR3 in DNA: TGTGCCAGCAGCTTTCAGGGAGCCAACGAGCAGTACTTC. Its protein is CASSFQGANEQYF.

This chain connects TRBV7-2 to TRBJ2-7; 9 bases map to TRBD1. The CDR3 runs 16 residues. CDR1 is SGHTA, CDR2 FQGNSA, per germline. V lost 5 bases, J lost 6 bases, and 14 bases stayed unmatched. Written as DNA, the CDR3 is TGTGCCAGCAGCCCCACGTGGGGACAGGGAACTTCCGAGCAGTACTTC. This gives the protein CASSPTWGQGTSEQYF. Based on the CDR3 plus reference TRBV7-2 and TRBJ2-7, the full variable domain is GAGVSQSPSNKVTEKGKDVELRCDPISGHTALYWYRQSLGQGLEFLIYFQGNSAPDKSGLPSDRFSAERTGGSVSTLTIQRTQQEDSAVYLCASSPTWGQGTSEQYFGPGTRLTVT.

This chain links TRBV6-5 with TRBJ1-1; D unclear. V lost 2 bases to trimming and J lost 0 bases, with 7 bases between them. The CDR3 contains 14 residues. Germline CDR1 and CDR2: MNHEY and SVGAGI. In nucleotides, the CDR3 is TGTGCCAGCAGTTACAACGGCATGAACACTGAAGCTTTCTTT. This encodes CASSYNGMNTEAFF.

The chain couples TRBV18 to TRBJ2-7, with 14 nucleotides matching TRBD2. Germline V gene sequence: CDR1 KGHSH, CDR2 LQKENI. The CDR3 totals 15 residues. Trimming removed 3 bases from V and 6 bases from J; junction bases left unmatched: 4. CDR3 sequence: CASSPVGLAGGEQYF. For the CDR3, the DNA is TGTGCCAGCTCACCTGTTGGACTAGCGGGAGGCGAGCAGTACTTC.

By share, this clonotype counts as medium-sized. This rearrangement joins TRBV6-1 to TRBJ1-5, with a possible D match to TRBD1 (5 bases). CDR3 length equals 16 residues. The V end was cut by 4 bases, the J end by 4 bases, with 17 bases between. Germline-derived CDR1 and CDR2 are MNHNS and SASEGT. The CDR3 sequence is CASSALLKGRNQPQHF. In nucleotides, the CDR3 is TGTGCCAGCAGTGCCCTTTTGAAGGGGAGAAATCAGCCCCAGCATTTT.

This clonotype came up a few times. V and J are TRBV7-8 and TRBJ2-5, with TRBD2 matching over 8 bases. The CDR3 is 14 amino acids. The germline gives CDR1 SGHVS, CDR2 FQNEAQ. V lost 5 bases, J lost 8 bases, and 10 bases stayed unmatched. CDR3 sequence reads: CASSVTSGEATQYF. For the CDR3, the DNA is TGTGCCAGCAGCGTTACTAGCGGTGAGGCAACCCAGTACTTC.

In this sample, this clonotype is medium-sized (0.01 to 0.1%). CDR3 DNA sequence: TGTGCCACCAGGGTAATGAGCACAGATACGCAGTATTTT. The encoded protein is CATRVMSTDTQYF. The chain employs TRBV15 and TRBJ2-3; D not resolved. CDR1 and CDR2 (germline): LNHNV, YYDKDF (reference sequence). V shed 6 bases and J shed 0 bases, with 7 bases lying between them. This CDR3 has 13 residues.

This clonotype was picked up a small number of times. The V gene is TRBV7-2, the J gene TRBJ1-5; D not resolved. Germline V CDR1 and CDR2: SGHTA, FQGNSA. V lost 2 bases and J lost 2, with 16 bases in between. The length of the CDR3 is 17 residues. This CDR3 is CASSLTRSGRGNQPQHF. CDR3 DNA sequence: TGTGCCAGCAGCTTAACCCGCTCAGGAAGGGGCAATCAGCCCCAGCATTTT. The variable domain in full, completed from reference TRBV7-2 and TRBJ1-5, reads GAGVSQSPSNKVTEKGKDVELRCDPISGHTALYWYRQSLGQGLEFLIYFQGNSAPDKSGLPSDRFSAERTGGSVSTLTIQRTQQEDSAVYLCASSLTRSGRGNQPQHFGDGTRLSIL.

This clonotype was counted between two and nine times. The J gene is TRBJ2-7, the V gene TRBV28, with a possible D match to TRBD2 (7 bases). The V gene's germline CDR1 is MDHEN and CDR2 SYDVKM. The CDR3 has 14 amino acids. Trimming pared 1 base from V and 4 bases from J, leaving 11 bases between. The CDR3 DNA follows: TGTGCCAGCAGTTTATTGGGGGGGCGGTACGAGCAGTACTTC. It translates to CASSLLGGRYEQYF.

Worth noting for this clonotype: The germline gene is not matched at one end of the junction; a read error may be the cause. This chain links TRBV7-2 with TRBJ2-1; 7 bases align to TRBD2. CDR3 length equals 15 residues. The germline V gene encodes CDR1 SGHTA and CDR2 FQGNSA. The CDR3 spells CASSSGLGEGNEQLF. CDR3 bases: TGTGCCAGCAGCTCCGGACTAGGGGAGGGCAATGAGCAGCTCTTC.

The rearrangement uses TRBV6-2 or TRBV6-3 and TRBJ2-7; D is unclear. This CDR3 is built from 14 residues. The ends were cut back, 0 bases at V and 1 base at J, with 7 bases in the middle. From germline, CDR1 is MNHEY and CDR2 SVGEGT. This CDR3 is CASSYSLSSYEQYF. In nucleotides, the CDR3 is TGTGCCAGCAGTTACTCGCTGAGTTCCTACGAGCAGTACTTC.